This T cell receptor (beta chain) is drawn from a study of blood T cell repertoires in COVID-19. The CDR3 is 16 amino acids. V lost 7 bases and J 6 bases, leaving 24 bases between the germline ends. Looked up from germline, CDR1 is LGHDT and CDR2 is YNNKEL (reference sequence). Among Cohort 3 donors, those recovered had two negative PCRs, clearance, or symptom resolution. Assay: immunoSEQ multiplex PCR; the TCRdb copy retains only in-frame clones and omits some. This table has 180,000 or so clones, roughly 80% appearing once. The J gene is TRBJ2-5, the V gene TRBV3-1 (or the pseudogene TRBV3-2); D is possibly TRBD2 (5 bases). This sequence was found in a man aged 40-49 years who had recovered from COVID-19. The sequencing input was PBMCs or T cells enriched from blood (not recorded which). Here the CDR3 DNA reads TGTGCCAGCACTACCCTATCGACGGGGATTCCGAAGACCCAGTACTTC. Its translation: CASTTLSTGIPKTQYF.